This TCR beta chain was retrieved from a study of CD8 T cells in Susac syndrome. About 0.45 to 1 ug RNA was reverse transcribed with random hexamers. Amplification of the TCR beta CDR3 was carried out by immunoSEQ multiplex PCR, which spanned a total of 54 Vbeta and 13 Jbeta segments. In TCRdb, the immunoSEQ multiplex PCR reads were re-called with MiXCR into one record per CDR3 protein. The table shows 350,000 to 550,000 distinct CDR3 sequences, with approximately 85% occurring only once. Stable or active relapsing-remitting multiple sclerosis, untreated and meeting revised McDonald criteria, defined the controls. Trimming cost V 4 bases and J 6 bases, with 14 bases left between them. The CDR3 totals 13 residues. Germline CDR1 reads SGHRS; CDR2 reads YFSETQ.

The sequence came from a human donor with multiple sclerosis. The rearrangement uses TRBV5-1 and TRBJ2-7; no definite D call. The sequenced sample consisted of CD8+ T cells from PBMCs. CDR3 in amino acids: CASSPRGQPEQYF. DNA of the CDR3: TGCGCCAGCAGCCCAAGAGGCCAGCCCGAGCAGTACTTC.